The rows below give T cell receptor beta chains drawn from one sample of a study of PD-1 blockade in classical Hodgkin lymphoma. Repertoires were generated with immunoSEQ multiplex PCR, while TCRdb's copy carries only in-frame clones and drops some. The table shows 21,000 or so clones, with roughly 90% occurring only once. The sequencing used peripheral blood mononuclear cells (PBMCs), collected before the fourth cycle of nivolumab. The receptors were gathered from a human donor with classical Hodgkin lymphoma. CDR3s include the opening cysteine and the closing phenylalanine or tryptophan. The D gene is left open where the match is weak.

>TRBJ2-1|TRBV19|TRBD1
CASRRQGQLYNEQFF
TGTGCCAGTAGAAGACAGGGTCAGCTATACAATGAGCAGTTCTTC
>TRBJ2-5|TRBV11-2|TRBD2
CASSRSGGEETQYF
TGTGCCAGCAGCCGTAGCGGGGGGGAAGAGACCCAGTACTTC
>TRBJ2-7|TRBV6-5|TRBD2
CASRFTGTSGYEQYF
TGTGCCAGCAGGTTTACAGGGACTAGCGGCTACGAGCAGTACTTC
>TRBJ2-3|TRBV29-1|NA
CSAGTTPDTQYF
TGCAGCGCCGGGACAACCCCAGATACGCAGTATTTT
>TRBJ2-1|TRBV19|NA
CASSIVDLSYNEQFF
TGTGCCAGTAGTATAGTGGACCTCTCCTACAATGAGCAGTTCTTC
>TRBJ1-2|TRBV7-3|TRBD1
CASSQDGQEPNYGYTF
TGTGCCAGCAGCCAAGACGGACAGGAACCTAACTATGGCTACACCTTC
>TRBJ2-3|TRBV29-1|TRBD2
CSVEDLASGVSDTQYF
TGCAGCGTTGAAGATTTAGCTAGCGGGGTTAGTGATACGCAGTATTTT
>TRBJ2-3|TRBV9|TRBD1
CASSVEGGWTDTQYF
TGTGCCAGCAGCGTAGAAGGGGGCTGGACAGATACGCAGTATTTT
>TRBJ1-2|TRBV7-8|NA
CASSLGEGGLSYGYTF
TGTGCCAGCAGCTTAGGGGAAGGAGGGCTCAGCTATGGCTACACCTTC
>TRBJ2-2|TRBV18|NA
CASSPPSGYPNTGELFF
TGTGCCAGCTCACCACCGAGCGGATACCCGAACACCGGGGAGCTGTTTTTT
>TRBJ1-2|TRBV2|TRBD1
CASSDRDRGFGYTF
TGTGCCAGCAGTGACCGGGACAGGGGATTTGGCTACACCTTC
>TRBJ2-2|TRBV6-5|NA
CASSYVSVTGELFF
TGTGCCAGCAGTTACGTCTCAGTAACCGGGGAGCTGTTTTTT
>TRBJ1-5|TRBV5-1|NA
CASSLDGDSNQPQHF
TGCGCCAGCAGCTTGGATGGGGATAGCAATCAGCCCCAGCATTTT
>TRBJ1-3|TRBV5-4|NA
CASSLRGVATIYF
TGTGCCAGCAGCTTGAGGGGGGTGGCCACCATATATTTT
>TRBJ1-6|TRBV18|NA
CASSPGGTDNSPLHF
TGTGCCAGCTCACCGGGCGGGACGGACAATTCACCCCTCCACTTT
>TRBJ1-2|TRBV9|NA
CASSVGGQLYGYTF
TGTGCCAGCAGCGTAGGTGGACAACTTTATGGCTACACCTTC
>TRBJ2-7|TRBV19|TRBD2
CASSPGLADNEQYF
TGTGCCAGTAGTCCGGGACTAGCGGATAACGAGCAGTACTTC